Sequencing of this T cell receptor beta chain was carried out in a study of CD8+ T cells in alopecia areata. Extraction of RNA preceded its reverse transcription into cDNA, which served as the sequencing template. Some clones are missing from TCRdb's copy, which holds only in-frame ones; the method was immunoSEQ multiplex PCR. This table holds about 180,000 clones, about 54% found once. Germline CDR1 reads SNHLY; CDR2 reads FYNNEI. Trimming took 5 bases from V and 5 from J, leaving 16 bases between them. CDR3 length: 15 amino acids. The treatment: oral pan-JAK inhibitor, 5-10 mg twice daily. Lesional scalp punch biopsies and peripheral blood came from alopecia areata patients.

The V gene is TRBV2, the J gene TRBJ1-5, with TRBD1 as a possible D gene (5 bases). The material was CD4+ T cells sorted from blood, obtained between weeks 55 and 65, from a patient treated with tofacitinib. The sequence came from a human donor with alopecia areata. The CDR3 reads CASSTLGGGDQPQHF. The CDR3 DNA follows: TGTGCCAGCAGTACCCTCGGGGGAGGGGATCAGCCCCAGCATTTT.